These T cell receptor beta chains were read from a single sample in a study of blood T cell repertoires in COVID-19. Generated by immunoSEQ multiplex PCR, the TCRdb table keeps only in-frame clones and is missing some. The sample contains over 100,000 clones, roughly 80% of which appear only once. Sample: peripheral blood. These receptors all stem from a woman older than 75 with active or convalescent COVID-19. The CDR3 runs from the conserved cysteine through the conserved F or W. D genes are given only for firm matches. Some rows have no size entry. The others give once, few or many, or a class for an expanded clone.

TGTGCCAGCAGCCAAGTGCCAGAACAGGGATCCGGGGCCAACGTCCTGACTTTC	CASSQVPEQGSGANVLTF	.	.	TRBJ2-6	TRBV3-1/TRBV3-2
TGTGCCAGCAGTTCGAGACCGGGACTAGCGGGAGGAAGTGGGAAAAATGAGCAGTTCTTC	CASSSRPGLAGGSGKNEQFF	TRBD2	few	TRBJ2-1	TRBV27
TGTGCCAGTAGCCCCGGGGGGTCTAATGAAAAACTGTTTTTT	CASSPGGSNEKLFF	.	.	TRBJ1-4	TRBV19
TGCGCCAGCAGCTTGCGAGGGTACGGCTCTGGAAACACCATATATTTT	CASSLRGYGSGNTIYF	.	few	TRBJ1-3	TRBV5-1
TGTGCCAGCAGTGGGTGGCAGGACTATGGCTACACCTTC	CASSGWQDYGYTF	.	once	TRBJ1-2	TRBV2
TGTGCCAGCAGTTTAAAAGGGGGAAATATCGAGACCCAGTACTTC	CASSLKGGNIETQYF	.	.	TRBJ2-5	TRBV28
TGTGCCAGCAGCGTTGGGGGAGGGGGTCTAGGAGATACGCAGTATTTT	CASSVGGGGLGDTQYF	.	.	TRBJ2-3	TRBV9
TGCGCCAGCAGGACCGCCCTGGGACTCGGGGCCTACGAGCAGTACTTC	CASRTALGLGAYEQYF	.	.	TRBJ2-7	TRBV5-1
TGTGCCAGCAGTTACTCTCTAGCGGGAGCCTTAGATACGCAGTATTTT	CASSYSLAGALDTQYF	TRBD2	once	TRBJ2-3	TRBV6-5
TGTGCCAGCAGCCCGGGAGCGGGGGTCAACACCGGGGAGCTGTTTTTT	CASSPGAGVNTGELFF	TRBD2	.	TRBJ2-2	TRBV5-4
TGTGCCAGCAGTTTCAGGCAGACTAACTATGGCTACACCTTC	CASSFRQTNYGYTF	.	.	TRBJ1-2	TRBV28
TGTGCCTGGAGCCGCAATCGGGGAGGGCAACGCTCTGGAAACACCATATATTTT	CAWSRNRGGQRSGNTIYF	.	.	TRBJ1-3	TRBV30
TGCGCCAGCAGCCGGGGACAGAGCGATGAAGCTTTCTTT	CASSRGQSDEAFF	TRBD1	.	TRBJ1-1	TRBV4-1
TGCAGCGTTGATCCTTCATCGACAGGGGGAGAGACCCAGTACTTC	CSVDPSSTGGETQYF	TRBD1	.	TRBJ2-5	TRBV29-1
TGTGCCAGCAGCTTAGCATTGGGAACAGGGATCCCATTCGAGCAGTACTTC	CASSLALGTGIPFEQYF	.	few	TRBJ2-7	TRBV7-9
TGTGCCAGCACTCCTAATAGGGGACAGCCCCAGCATTTT	CASTPNRGQPQHF	.	.	TRBJ1-5	TRBV12-3/TRBV12-4
TGTGCCAGCAGCTCCGAGGGGGTGGGCTACACCTTC	CASSSEGVGYTF	.	.	TRBJ1-2	TRBV7-9
TGTGCCAGCAGCTCAAACCAGGCGGGGGGGCAAGAGACCCAGTACTTC	CASSSNQAGGQETQYF	TRBD2	few	TRBJ2-5	TRBV11-1
TGTGCCACCAGCAGAGATGATTACGACTCATTACACGAAAAACTGTTTTTT	CATSRDDYDSLHEKLFF	.	.	TRBJ1-4	TRBV15